This T cell receptor (beta chain) was identified in a study of cytomegalovirus exposure and HLA in healthy donors. Germline trimming cut 4 bases from V and 1 base from J; bases unmatched to any gene: 4. The CDR3 extends over 15 amino acids. Germline V gene lookup returns CDR1 MNHEY and CDR2 SMNVEV (reference sequence). Findings of the study overall: On later analysis, the bulk of CMV-associated TCR beta chains appeared to be HLA-restricted. Per published reports, the classifier diagnosed cytomegalovirus status with high specificity and sensitivity. In an earlier analysis, in around 590 donors, most V segments appeared productive either ~87% or ~30% of the time.

The donors were healthy bone marrow donors. In the PCR, 60 Vbeta and 13 Jbeta primers were used. Measured with immunoSEQ multiplex PCR; TCRdb has only the in-frame clones, and not every one. This table has about 150,000 clones, roughly 80% appearing once. On this clone itself: Antigen specificity is unknown.

V usage is TRBV27 and J usage is TRBJ2-1, with TRBD2 matching 7 bases. Sequencing was carried out using PBMCs. The source of this sequence is a man younger than 40 in good health and CMV-seronegative. The CDR3 nucleotides read TGTGCCAGCAGTTCTGCCGGGGGGTCCTACAATGAGCAGTTCTTC. Amino acids: CASSSAGGSYNEQFF.